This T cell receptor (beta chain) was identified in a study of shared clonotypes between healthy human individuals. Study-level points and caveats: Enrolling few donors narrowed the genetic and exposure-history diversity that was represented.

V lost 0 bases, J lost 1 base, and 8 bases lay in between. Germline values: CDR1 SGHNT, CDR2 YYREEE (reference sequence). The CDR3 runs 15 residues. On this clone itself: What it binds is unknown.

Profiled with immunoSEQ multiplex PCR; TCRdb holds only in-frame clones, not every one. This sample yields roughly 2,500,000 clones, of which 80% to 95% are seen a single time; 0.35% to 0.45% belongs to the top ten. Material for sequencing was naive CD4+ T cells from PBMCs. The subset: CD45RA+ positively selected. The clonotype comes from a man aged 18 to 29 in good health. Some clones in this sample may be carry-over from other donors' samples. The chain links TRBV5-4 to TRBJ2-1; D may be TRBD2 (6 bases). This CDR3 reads CASSLAGASYNEQFF. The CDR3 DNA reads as TGTGCCAGCAGCTTGGCGGGAGCATCCTACAATGAGCAGTTCTTC.